The clone carrying this T cell receptor beta chain was counted between two and nine times. The data belong to a study of blood T cell repertoires in COVID-19. Individuals aged about 18 to 90 years were recruited from 20 to 25 US areas. Trimming took off 6 bases at V and 6 bases at J, with 15 bases between the two ends. The CDR3 runs to 14 residues. CDR1 and CDR2 from the germline V gene are MGHDK and SYGVNS. Using immunoSEQ multiplex PCR, the repertoire was profiled, and TCRdb retains in-frame clones only, with some absent. This sample has 280,000 or so clones, with approximately 85% found just once. The genes are TRBV25-1 and TRBJ1-5; weak D call: TRBD1 (6 bases). This TCR came from a man under 40 who had recovered from COVID-19. Sequenced input: PBMCs or T cells enriched from blood (not recorded which). CDR3 bases: TGTGCCAGCAGCGAGACAGGTTACGGTCAGCCCCAGCATTTT. Protein product: CASSETGYGQPQHF.